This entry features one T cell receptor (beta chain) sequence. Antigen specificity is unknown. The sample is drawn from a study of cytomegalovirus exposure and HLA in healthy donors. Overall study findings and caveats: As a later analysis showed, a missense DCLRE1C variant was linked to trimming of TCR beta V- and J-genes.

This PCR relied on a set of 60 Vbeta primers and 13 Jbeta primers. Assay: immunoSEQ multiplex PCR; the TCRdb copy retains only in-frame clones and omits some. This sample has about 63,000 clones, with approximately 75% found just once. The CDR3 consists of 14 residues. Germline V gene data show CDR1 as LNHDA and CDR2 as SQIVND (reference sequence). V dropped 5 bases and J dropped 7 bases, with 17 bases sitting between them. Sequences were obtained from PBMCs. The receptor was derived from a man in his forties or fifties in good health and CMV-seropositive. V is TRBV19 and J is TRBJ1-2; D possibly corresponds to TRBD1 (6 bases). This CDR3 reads CASSSGVLRLGYTF. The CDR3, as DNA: TGTGCCAGTAGTTCAGGGGTCCTCCGGCTTGGCTACACCTTC.